This T cell receptor (beta chain) is from a study of T cells in Graves' hyperthyroidism and ophthalmopathy. V shed 6 bases and J shed 5 bases, with 10 bases lying between them. This CDR3 region has 13 residues. Germline loops: CDR1 MDHEN, CDR2 SYDVKM. The investigators amplified TCR beta CDR3 regions from RNA transcripts. The HTBI primer set served for first-round RT-PCR of the TCR CDR3. TCRdb reprocessed the multiplex PCR reads with MiXCR, giving one entry per CDR3 protein. The table records approximately 700,000 distinct CDR3 sequences, over 15% of them present only once. This TCR was recovered from a man aged 18 to 35 with Graves' hyperthyroidism. The specimen was blood. This chain joins TRBV28 and TRBJ2-2, with D possibly being TRBD2 (5 bases). In DNA, the CDR3 is TGTGCCAGCAGCACTAGAAAGACCGGGGAGCTGTTTTTT. Its translation is CASSTRKTGELFF.